A single sample is the source of the 30 T cell receptor beta chains below, sequenced in a study of Tregs in tolerant kidney transplant recipients. The table came from immunoSEQ multiplex PCR; TCRdb's copy has only in-frame clones and leaves some out. The sample totals under 55,000 clones. Source: CD4+ T cells from blood, taken before the transplant. The receptors shown here come from a human donor who received a combined kidney and bone marrow transplant.

With regard to this clone: The read ends 3 residues shy of where the CDR3 ends; the end is completed using the germline J gene. The chain combines TRBV19 with TRBJ1-2; D is unclear. Germline-derived CDR1 and CDR2 are LNHDA and SQIVND (reference sequence). CDR3 length: 12 residues. Trimming pared 7 bases from V and 2 bases from J, leaving 8 bases between. The CDR3 spells CASTTENYGYTF. The CDR3 bases that were read are TGTGCCAGTACCACAGAGAACTATGGC.

On this clone: The read gets to within 3 residues of the CDR3 end, and the germline J gene fills in the rest. The gene calls are TRBV19 and TRBJ1-6; perhaps TRBD1 as D (6 bases). This CDR3 comprises 14 residues. Trimming took 7 bases from V and 7 from J, leaving 14 bases between them. Per the germline V gene, CDR1 is LNHDA and CDR2 is SQIVND (reference sequence). The sequenced CDR3 bases are TGTGCCAGTACCCCGGGACATGGGAATTCACCC. Its protein is CASTPGHGNSP. The full CDR3 protein reads CASTPGHGNSPLHF.

Concerning this clone: The read is 3 residues too short to cover the CDR3 end, so that end is filled in from the germline J gene. The rearrangement links TRBV19 to TRBJ2-4; D possibly corresponds to TRBD1 (6 bases). The CDR3 length is 13 residues. Germline CDR1 LNHDA, CDR2 SQIVND (reference sequence). The V gene lost 3 bases and the J gene lost 8 bases, with 11 bases spanning the gap. Partial CDR3 DNA: TGTGCCAGTAGTATTGGCAGGGGAGACATT. Translation gives CASSIGRGDI. The whole CDR3 reads CASSIGRGDIQYF.

In regard to this clone: The sequenced fragment ends 3 residues before the CDR3 boundary, so the rest is inferred from the germline J gene. The rearrangement uses TRBV5-4 and TRBJ2-7, with TRBD1 matching 10 bases. Losses at the gene ends were 3 bases for V and 2 bases for J; bases not matched to a gene: 2. The CDR3 contains 14 residues. Germline CDR1 reads SGHNT; CDR2 reads YYREEE (reference sequence). Partial CDR3 DNA: TGTGCCAGCAGCTACGGGACAGGGGCCTACGAG. This gives the protein CASSYGTGAYE. The full CDR3 reads CASSYGTGAYEQYF.

Of note for this clone: The DNA ends 3 residues before the CDR3 does, and the rest of the CDR3 is filled in from the germline J gene. The chain has TRBV7-6 and TRBJ1-5, with 8 positions matching TRBD1. The junction had 9 bases not matched to a gene; V was cut back by 5 bases and J by 9 bases. This CDR3 spans 14 amino acids. Germline CDR1 reads SGHVS; CDR2 reads FNYEAQ. The covered CDR3 bases are TGTGCCAGCAGCCGAGACAGGGGCGGGGGGCCC. Translating it yields CASSRDRGGGP. The CDR3 in its entirety is CASSRDRGGGPQHF. Supplemented by reference TRBV7-6 and TRBJ1-5, the full variable domain reads GAGVSQSPRYKVTKRGQDVALRCDPISGHVSLYWYRQALGQGPEFLTYFNYEAQQDKSGLPNDRFSAERPEGSISTLTIQRTEQRDSAMYRCASSRDRGGGPQHFGDGTRLSIL.

Note on this clone: The read comes to an end 3 residues before the CDR3 does, leaving the germline J gene to fill in the end. V gene TRBV18 combines with J gene TRBJ2-5; the D gene is possibly TRBD1 (6 bases). The CDR3 covers 14 residues. The ends were cut back, 4 bases at V and 2 bases at J, with 11 bases in the middle. Germline V gives CDR1 KGHSH, CDR2 LQKENI. CDR3 amino acids: CASSLGALQETQYF. The sequenced CDR3 bases are TGTGCCAGCTCACTGGGGGCTTTACAAGAGACC. The whole variable domain, filled in from reference TRBV18 and TRBJ2-5, reads NAGVMQNPRHLVRRRGQEARLRCSPMKGHSHVYWYRQLPEEGLKFMVYLQKENIIDESGMPKERFSAEFPKEGPSILRIQQVVRGDSAAYFCASSLGALQETQYFGPGTRLLVL.

The part of the CDR3 DNA that was read is TGTGCCAGCAGCTTGGGGCTCAGGGCCATGGCGGGC. This translates into CASSLGLRAMAG. The complete CDR3 reads CASSLGLRAMAGYTF. The gene calls are TRBV5-6 and TRBJ1-2, with D perhaps matching TRBD1 (5 bases). From the germline J gene comes the end of the CDR3, since the read stops 3 residues before it. Germline V gene lookup returns CDR1 SGHDT and CDR2 YYEEEE. The CDR3 spans 15 residues.

Concerning this clone: The CDR3 end lies 3 residues beyond the end of the read and is filled in from the germline J gene. The genes are TRBV6-1 and TRBJ1-5; a possible D gene is TRBD1 (6 bases). The CDR3 totals 14 residues. Trimming removed 0 bases from V and 4 bases from J, with 7 bases in between. The germline CDR1 and CDR2 sequences are MNHNS and SASEGT. This CDR3 is CASSEARGNQPQHF. The CDR3 bases that were read are TGTGCCAGCAGTGAAGCGAGGGGGAATCAGCCC.

Details on this clone: The observed sequence ends 3 residues before the CDR3 terminus, with the missing tail filled in from the germline J gene. The genes are TRBV6-2 or TRBV6-3 and TRBJ1-1; 7 positions agree with TRBD1. The V gene's germline CDR1 is MNHEY and CDR2 SVGEGT. The CDR3 spans 13 residues. Here the CDR3 reads CASSYRRDSLAFF. The sequenced CDR3 bases are TGTGCCAGCAGCTATAGGAGGGACAGCTTA.

Concerning this clone itself: The CDR3 goes on 3 residues after the read ends, and that part is filled in from the germline J gene. The V and J genes are TRBV7-9 and TRBJ1-4; D uncertain. Trimming took off 5 bases at V and 4 bases at J, with 11 bases between the two ends. Per germline, CDR1 SEHNR and CDR2 FQNEAQ (reference sequence). The CDR3 runs to 14 residues. The sequenced part of the CDR3 DNA is TGTGCCAGCAGCCCCCCTTCCTATAATGAAAAA. This codes for CASSPPSYNEK. The CDR3 in its entirety is CASSPPSYNEKLFF.

Concerning this clone itself: The read finishes 3 residues shy of the CDR3 end, and the germline J gene is used to complete it. The J gene is TRBJ2-1, the V gene TRBV5-6; TRBD2 aligns across 10 bases. V lost 0 bases, J lost 9 bases, and 6 bases stayed unmatched. Germline V lookup: CDR1 SGHDT, CDR2 YYEEEE. The CDR3 is made up of 15 amino acids. Incomplete CDR3 DNA: TGTGCCAGCAGCTTGGAAGCGGGGGGGCCGGGTGAG. Encoded protein: CASSLEAGGPGE. The entire CDR3 sequence reads CASSLEAGGPGEQFF.

Note on this clone: The CDR3 end is not reached by the read, which stops 3 residues before it; the germline J gene fills it in. V is TRBV7-2 and J is TRBJ2-4, with no clear D. CDR3 length: 14 residues. Trimming took 1 base from V and 1 from J, leaving 5 bases between them. The germline V gene has CDR1 SGHTA and CDR2 FQGNSA. CDR3 DNA, as far as it was read: TGTGCCAGCAGCTTAGGGCATGCCAAAAACATT. Amino acids: CASSLGHAKNI. In full, the CDR3 is CASSLGHAKNIQYF.

On this clone: Read coverage stops 3 residues before the CDR3 terminus; the germline J gene supplies the remainder. This rearrangement joins TRBV19 to TRBJ2-1, with 11 bases aligning to TRBD2. The CDR3 loop spans 16 amino acids. V lost 5 bases to trimming and J lost 2 bases; unmatched junction nucleotides: 5. The V gene's germline CDR1 is LNHDA and CDR2 SQIVND (reference sequence). CDR3 bases read: TGTGCCAGTAGTTGGCCTAGCGGGGGGACCTACAATGAG. It yields the protein CASSWPSGGTYNE. From start to end, the CDR3 is CASSWPSGGTYNEQFF.

Points on this clone: Sequencing ends 3 residues short of the CDR3 end; the germline J gene provides the rest. V gene TRBV7-8 combines with J gene TRBJ1-1; D gene ambiguous. CDR1 and CDR2 from the germline V gene are SGHVS and FQNEAQ. With 1 base removed from V and 6 bases from J, the gap between germline ends came to 12 bases. There are 14 residues in the CDR3. CDR3 bases read: TGTGCCAGCAGCTTAGGAGGCAGGTCACCTGAA. This translates into CASSLGGRSPE. The whole CDR3 protein reads CASSLGGRSPEAFF.

Notes on this clone: With the read ending 3 residues before the CDR3 end, the germline J gene is used to fill in that end. The chain is built from TRBV29-1 and TRBJ1-4, with D tentatively TRBD1 (5 bases). V lost 4 bases to trimming and J lost 4 bases, with 7 bases between them. The CDR3 is made up of 12 amino acids. Germline CDR1 is SQVTM and CDR2 is ANQGSEA. CDR3 DNA (partial): TGCAGCGTTGTGACAGATAATGAAAAA. Its protein product is CSVVTDNEK. The full CDR3 reads CSVVTDNEKLFF.

Regarding this clone: The missing CDR3 end, 3 residues past where the read stops, is filled in from the germline J gene. This sequence joins TRBV14 and TRBJ2-5; the match to TRBD2 covers 7 bases. CDR1 SGHDN and CDR2 FVKESK come from the germline V gene. V was pared by 1 base and J by 4 bases, with 12 bases of the junction left unmatched. The CDR3 totals 17 residues. CDR3: CASSQGLGAVAGETQYF. The CDR3 DNA, read in part, is TGTGCCAGCAGCCAAGGCCTTGGGGCGGTAGCGGGAGAGACC.

This clone is deemed medium-sized (0.01 to 0.1%) by its frequency. With the read ending 3 residues before the CDR3 end, the germline J gene is used to fill in that end. The chain employs TRBV6-1 and TRBJ2-2; D gene unclear. V was pared by 2 bases and J by 6 bases, with 10 bases between. In germline, CDR1 is MNHNS, CDR2 SASEGT. The CDR3 is 14 residues long. The CDR3 is CASSEFYVAGELFF. Incomplete CDR3 DNA: TGTGCCAGCAGTGAATTCTATGTGGCCGGGGAG.

In the case of this clone: The sequenced fragment ends 3 residues before the CDR3 boundary, so the rest is inferred from the germline J gene. V is TRBV20-1 and J is TRBJ2-5, with a possible D match to TRBD1 (5 bases). The CDR3 is made up of 18 amino acids. Per germline, CDR1 DFQATT and CDR2 SNEGSKA (reference sequence). Trimming removed 0 bases at V and 0 bases at J, with 20 bases between. The chain's CDR3 is CSARDDGHDRANQETQYF. The CDR3 bases that were read are TGCAGTGCTAGAGATGATGGACACGATAGGGCTAACCAAGAGACC.

CDR3 sequence: CSATQRGTEAFF. The covered CDR3 bases are TGCAGTGCTACCCAAAGGGGCACTGAA. The chain links TRBV20-1 to TRBJ1-1; perhaps TRBD1 as D (5 bases). Sequencing ends 3 residues short of the CDR3 end; the germline J gene provides the rest. The CDR3 consists of 12 residues. V lost 4 bases and J 4 bases, leaving 10 bases between the germline ends. Germline assignment: CDR1 DFQATT and CDR2 SNEGSKA (reference sequence).

On this clone: The CDR3 goes on 3 residues after the read ends, and that part is filled in from the germline J gene. V usage is TRBV19 and J usage is TRBJ1-1, with 10 nucleotides matching TRBD1. The CDR3 spans 14 residues. Germline loops: CDR1 LNHDA, CDR2 SQIVND (reference sequence). Trimming removed 4 bases from V and 6 bases from J; junction bases left unmatched: 5. The CDR3 protein is CASSKDRGAPEAFF. Incomplete CDR3 DNA: TGTGCCAGTAGTAAGGACAGGGGGGCTCCTGAA. Variable domain in full (rest from reference TRBV19 and TRBJ1-1): DGGITQSPKYLFRKEGQNVTLSCEQNLNHDAMYWYRQDPGQGLRLIYYSQIVNDFQKGDIAEGYSVSREKKESFPLTVTSAQKNPTAFYLCASSKDRGAPEAFFGQGTRLTVV.

About this clone: The read terminates 3 residues before the CDR3 end, so the remaining end is supplied by the germline J gene. The chain employs TRBV5-1 and TRBJ2-3; TRBD2 aligns across 11 bases. Germline CDR1 is SGHRS and CDR2 is YFSETQ. V shed 0 bases and J 2 bases; nucleotides not matched to a gene: 8. The CDR3 spans 18 residues. The CDR3 protein is CASSLVGLAGGTTDTQYF. CDR3 bases read: TGCGCCAGCAGCTTGGTGGGTCTAGCGGGGGGAACCACAGATACG.

With respect to this clone: The read stops 3 residues short of the end of the CDR3; the missing end is completed from the germline J gene. This chain connects TRBV11-2 to TRBJ2-2; possible D gene TRBD2, 6 bases. This CDR3 has 14 residues. The ends were cut back, 2 bases at V and 5 bases at J, with 9 bases in the middle. CDR1 is SGHAT and CDR2 is FQNNGV in the germline V gene. The CDR3: CASSLLAFTGELFF. The CDR3 bases that were read are TGTGCCAGCAGCTTACTAGCGTTTACCGGGGAG.

Turning to this clone: The sequenced fragment ends 3 residues before the CDR3 boundary, so the rest is inferred from the germline J gene. The rearrangement links TRBV7-9 to TRBJ2-7; D might be TRBD1 (5 bases). Per germline, CDR1 SEHNR and CDR2 FQNEAQ (reference sequence). The CDR3 has 13 amino acids. V shed 5 bases and J shed 4 bases, with 12 bases lying between them. The CDR3 region is CASSDQGLYEQYF. CDR3 DNA (partial): TGTGCCAGCAGCGACCAGGGATTATACGAG.

Note on this clone: The CDR3 end lies 3 residues beyond the end of the read and is filled in from the germline J gene. The chain joins TRBV11-2 to TRBJ2-5; no reliable D call. This CDR3 is built from 14 residues. Germline values: CDR1 SGHAT, CDR2 FQNNGV. V was shortened by 2 bases and J by 2 bases, with 9 bases between the two germline ends. The CDR3 loop is CASSLFSGQETQYF. The CDR3 DNA, read in part, is TGTGCCAGCAGCTTATTTTCCGGGCAAGAGACC.

About this clone: The CDR3 extends 3 residues past the end of the read, so its final part is completed from the germline J gene. The chain uses TRBV19 and TRBJ1-2; 10 bases map to TRBD1. Looked up from germline, CDR1 is LNHDA and CDR2 is SQIVND (reference sequence). This CDR3 region has 17 residues. V gave up 1 base and J gave up 4 bases; unmatched junction bases: 9. The sequenced CDR3 bases are TGTGCCAGTAGTATAGGCGGGACAGGGGTTCAAGGCTATGGC. Its translation is CASSIGGTGVQGYG. The complete CDR3 reads CASSIGGTGVQGYGYTF.

About this clone: The sequence runs out 3 residues before the end of the CDR3; the remainder is reconstructed from the germline J gene. The rearrangement links TRBV11-3 to TRBJ2-3, with a possible D match to TRBD1 (6 bases). The CDR3 contains 15 residues. Trimming took 4 bases from V and 1 from J, leaving 12 bases between them. The germline CDR1 and CDR2 sequences are SGHNT and YENEEA. The sequenced CDR3 bases are TGTGCCAGCAGCTCCGGACAGCTTCGCACAGATACG. Translating gives CASSSGQLRTDT. The complete CDR3 protein is CASSSGQLRTDTQYF.

A remark on this clone: The sequenced fragment ends 3 residues before the CDR3 boundary, so the rest is inferred from the germline J gene. The chain recombines TRBV7-2 with TRBJ2-4; tentatively, D is TRBD1 (8 bases). The V and J ends lost 6 bases and 9 bases respectively, with 18 bases between them. The CDR3 spans 14 residues. Germline V gives CDR1 SGHTA, CDR2 FQGNSA. The CDR3 here is CASRLLTGEGIQYF. The part of the CDR3 DNA that was read is TGTGCCAGCAGGCTCCTGACAGGGGAGGGCATT.

As concerns this clone: The read finishes 3 residues shy of the CDR3 end, and the germline J gene is used to complete it. The V and J genes are TRBV5-1 and TRBJ2-5; TRBD2 matches 8 bases. In germline, CDR1 is SGHRS, CDR2 YFSETQ. The CDR3 covers 15 residues. Losses at the gene ends were 1 base for V and 5 bases for J; bases not matched to a gene: 7. CDR3: CASSLQGLAVETQYF. CDR3 DNA, as far as it was read: TGCGCCAGCAGCTTGCAAGGACTAGCTGTCGAGACC.

Points on this clone: The observed sequence ends 3 residues before the CDR3 terminus, with the missing tail filled in from the germline J gene. This chain joins TRBV19 and TRBJ2-5, with D tentatively TRBD1 (5 bases). Trimming removed 2 bases from V and 2 bases from J, with 15 bases in between. The CDR3 contains 16 residues. Germline V gene data show CDR1 as LNHDA and CDR2 as SQIVND (reference sequence). CDR3 DNA (partial): TGTGCCAGTAGTATAAAGGGGTTCGGCGTGCAAGAGACC. Amino acids: CASSIKGFGVQET. The whole CDR3 sequence reads CASSIKGFGVQETQYF.

Of note for this clone: The CDR3 is cut off 3 residues early in the read; its end comes from the germline J gene. This chain links TRBV19 with TRBJ1-3; no clear D gene. The germline CDR1 and CDR2 sequences are LNHDA and SQIVND (reference sequence). This CDR3 spans 15 amino acids. Trimming stripped 3 bases from V and 4 bases from J, with 13 bases between. The sequenced CDR3 bases are TGTGCCAGTAGTATTACAGATTCCGAGGGAAACACC. Its translation is CASSITDSEGNT. In full, the CDR3 reads CASSITDSEGNTIYF.